This record covers a single T cell receptor beta chain. This entry is derived from a study of blood T cell repertoires in COVID-19. Whole-study context: There were acute and convalescent COVID-19 samples, and they came from the United States, Italy and Spain. The analysed material was cDNA or gDNA that came from T cells, B-cell-depleted T cells, or PBMCs.

This CDR3 has 12 amino acids. V lost 6 bases to trimming and J lost 8 bases, with 13 bases between them. Methods used by the authors: Nucleated cell counts were estimated from reference gene primer amplification. The repertoire was sequenced with immunoSEQ multiplex PCR; TCRdb's copy has only in-frame clones and lacks some. The D gene and trimming were derived from the DNA, and the V and J assignments and clone size from that table. The data show 55,000 to 65,000 clones, 80% to 95% seen once. The sequencing sample was made of peripheral blood. The TCR originated in a man aged 55 to 70 with acute or convalescent COVID-19. This chain links TRBV12-3 or TRBV12-4 with TRBJ1-1; D is uncertain. The CDR3 DNA sequence: TGTGCCAGCAGCCGCAAGGAGACGGAAGCTTTCTTT. Translating gives CASSRKETEAFF.